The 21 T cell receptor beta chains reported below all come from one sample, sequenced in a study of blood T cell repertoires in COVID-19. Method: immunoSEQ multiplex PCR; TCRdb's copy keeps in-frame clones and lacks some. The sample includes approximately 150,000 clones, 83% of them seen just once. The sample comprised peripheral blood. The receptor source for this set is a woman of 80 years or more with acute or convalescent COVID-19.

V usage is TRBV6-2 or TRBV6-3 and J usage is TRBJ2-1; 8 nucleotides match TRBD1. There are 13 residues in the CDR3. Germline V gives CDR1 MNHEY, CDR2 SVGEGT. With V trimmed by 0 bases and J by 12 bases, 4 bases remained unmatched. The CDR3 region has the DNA TGTGCCAGCAGTTACTCGAGCACAGGGGGGCAGTTCTTC. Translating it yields CASSYSSTGGQFF.

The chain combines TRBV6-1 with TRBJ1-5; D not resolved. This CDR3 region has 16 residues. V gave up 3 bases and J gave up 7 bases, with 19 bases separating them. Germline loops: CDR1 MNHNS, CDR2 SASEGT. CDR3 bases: TGTGCCAGCAGTGACCTCGTAACCAGGCCGACACAGCCCCAGCATTTT. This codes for CASSDLVTRPTQPQHF.

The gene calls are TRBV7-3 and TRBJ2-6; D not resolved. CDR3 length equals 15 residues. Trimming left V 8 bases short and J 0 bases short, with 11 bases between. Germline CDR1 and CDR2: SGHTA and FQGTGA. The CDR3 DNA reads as TGTGCCAGCGGGCCCCCAGCCTCTGGGGCCAACGTCCTGACTTTC. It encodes CASGPPASGANVLTF.

For the CDR3, the DNA is TGTGCCACCAGGGACAGGGTGAGCGAGACCCAGTACTTC. It yields the protein CATRDRVSETQYF. The chain is built from TRBV24-1 and TRBJ2-5, with 8 bases that match TRBD1. Trimming removed 7 bases from V and 5 bases from J; junction bases left unmatched: 5. Germline CDR1 reads KGHDR; CDR2 reads SFDVKD. The CDR3 runs to 13 residues.

CDR3 in amino acids: CASSLTGAYGYTF. CDR3 DNA: TGTGCCAGTAGCCTGACAGGCGCCTATGGCTACACCTTC. V is TRBV19 and J is TRBJ1-2, with a possible D match to TRBD1 (6 bases). The CDR3 runs to 13 residues. Germline V gives CDR1 LNHDA, CDR2 SQIVND (reference sequence). Trimming removed 6 bases from V and 4 bases from J, with 12 bases in between.

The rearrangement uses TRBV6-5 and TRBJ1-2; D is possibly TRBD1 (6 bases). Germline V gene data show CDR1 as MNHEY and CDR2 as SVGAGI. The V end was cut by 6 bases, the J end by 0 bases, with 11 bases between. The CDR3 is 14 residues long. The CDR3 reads CASSVDRTNYGYTF. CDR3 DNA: TGTGCCAGCAGCGTGGACAGAACTAACTATGGCTACACCTTC.

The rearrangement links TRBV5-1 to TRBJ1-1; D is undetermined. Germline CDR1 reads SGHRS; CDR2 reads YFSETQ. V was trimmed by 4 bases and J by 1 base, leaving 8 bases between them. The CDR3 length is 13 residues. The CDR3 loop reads CASSRAENTEAFF. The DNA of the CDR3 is TGCGCCAGCAGCCGAGCGGAGAACACTGAAGCTTTCTTT.

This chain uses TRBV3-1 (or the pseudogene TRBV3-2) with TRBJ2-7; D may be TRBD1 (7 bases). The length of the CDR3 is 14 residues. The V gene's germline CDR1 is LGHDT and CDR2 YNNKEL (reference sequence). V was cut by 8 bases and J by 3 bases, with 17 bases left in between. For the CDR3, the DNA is TGTGCCAGCGGGGGGACAACAGGGGACTACGAGCAGTACTTC. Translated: CASGGTTGDYEQYF.

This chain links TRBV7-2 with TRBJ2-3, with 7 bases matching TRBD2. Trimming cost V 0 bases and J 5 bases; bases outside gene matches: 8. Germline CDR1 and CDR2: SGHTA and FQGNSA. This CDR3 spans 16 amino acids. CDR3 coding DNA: TGTGCCAGCAGCTTAGCGCAGGGAGGGGCGGGAGATACGCAGTATTTT. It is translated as CASSLAQGGAGDTQYF.

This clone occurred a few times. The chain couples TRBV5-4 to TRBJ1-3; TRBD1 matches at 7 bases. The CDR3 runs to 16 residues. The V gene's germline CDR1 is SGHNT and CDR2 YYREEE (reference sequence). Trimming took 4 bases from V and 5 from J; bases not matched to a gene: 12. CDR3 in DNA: TGTGCCAGCAGCCCAGGGGGAGAAGTATCGAGAAACACCATATATTTT. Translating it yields CASSPGGEVSRNTIYF.

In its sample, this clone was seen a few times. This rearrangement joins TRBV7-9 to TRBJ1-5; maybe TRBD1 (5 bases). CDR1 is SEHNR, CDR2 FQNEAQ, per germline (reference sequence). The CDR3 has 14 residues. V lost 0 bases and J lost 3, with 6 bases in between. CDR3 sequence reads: CASSLAGDNQPQHF. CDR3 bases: TGTGCCAGCAGCTTAGCAGGGGACAATCAGCCCCAGCATTTT.

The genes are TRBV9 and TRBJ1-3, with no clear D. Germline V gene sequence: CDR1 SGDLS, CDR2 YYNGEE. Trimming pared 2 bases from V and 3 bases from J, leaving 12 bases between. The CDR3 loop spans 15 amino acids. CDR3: CASSVGNEIGNTIYF. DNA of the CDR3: TGTGCCAGCAGCGTTGGTAACGAGATTGGAAACACCATATATTTT. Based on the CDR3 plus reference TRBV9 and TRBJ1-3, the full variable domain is DSGVTQTPKHLITATGQRVTLRCSPRSGDLSVYWYQQSLDQGLQFLIQYYNGEERAKGNILERFSAQQFPDLHSELNLSSLELGDSALYFCASSVGNEIGNTIYFGEGSWLTVV.

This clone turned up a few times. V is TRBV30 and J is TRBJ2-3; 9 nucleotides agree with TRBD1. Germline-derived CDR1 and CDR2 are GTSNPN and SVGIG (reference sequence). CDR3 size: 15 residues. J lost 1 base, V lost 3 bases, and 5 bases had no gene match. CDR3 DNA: TGTGCCTGGAGGCCGAGACAGGGGGGCACAGATACGCAGTATTTT. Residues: CAWRPRQGGTDTQYF.

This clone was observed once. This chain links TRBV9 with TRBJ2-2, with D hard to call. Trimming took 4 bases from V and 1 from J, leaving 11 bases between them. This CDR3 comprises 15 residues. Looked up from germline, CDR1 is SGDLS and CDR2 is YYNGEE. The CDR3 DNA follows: TGTGCCAGCAGCCCATCGCGTCTGAACACCGGGGAGCTGTTTTTT. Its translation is CASSPSRLNTGELFF.

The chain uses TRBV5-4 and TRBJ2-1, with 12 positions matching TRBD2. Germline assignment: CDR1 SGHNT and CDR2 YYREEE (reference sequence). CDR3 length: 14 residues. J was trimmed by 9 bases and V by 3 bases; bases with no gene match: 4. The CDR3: CASSSRLAGAEQFF. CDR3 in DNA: TGTGCCAGCAGCTCCCGACTAGCGGGGGCTGAGCAGTTCTTC.

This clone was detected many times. CDR3 DNA: TGCAGCGTCTCCACCCCAGGACAGAACACTGAAGCTTTCTTT. Its protein is CSVSTPGQNTEAFF. The chain carries TRBV29-1 and TRBJ1-1; maybe TRBD1 (5 bases). The CDR3 runs to 14 residues. Germline loops: CDR1 SQVTM, CDR2 ANQGSEA. V was pared by 6 bases and J by 1 base, with 15 bases between.

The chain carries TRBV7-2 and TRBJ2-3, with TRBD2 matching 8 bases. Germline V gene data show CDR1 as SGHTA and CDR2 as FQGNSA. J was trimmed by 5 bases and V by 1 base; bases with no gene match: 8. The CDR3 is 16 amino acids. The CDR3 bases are TGTGCCAGCAGCTTAGTTAGCGGGGCGGTCGAAGATACGCAGTATTTT. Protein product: CASSLVSGAVEDTQYF.

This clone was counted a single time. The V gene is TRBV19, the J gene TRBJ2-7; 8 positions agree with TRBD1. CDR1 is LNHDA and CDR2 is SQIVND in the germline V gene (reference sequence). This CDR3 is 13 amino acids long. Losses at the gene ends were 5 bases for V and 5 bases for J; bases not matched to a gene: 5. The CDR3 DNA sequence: TGTGCCAGTAGTTCGACAGGGGTCAACGAGCAGTACTTC. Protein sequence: CASSSTGVNEQYF.

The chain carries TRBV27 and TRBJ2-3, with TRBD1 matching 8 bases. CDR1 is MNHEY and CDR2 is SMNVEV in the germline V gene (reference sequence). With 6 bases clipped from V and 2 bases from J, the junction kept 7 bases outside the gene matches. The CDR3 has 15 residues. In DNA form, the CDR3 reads TGTGCCAGCAGGCCAGGGGGCTTTTACACAGATACGCAGTATTTT. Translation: CASRPGGFYTDTQYF.

The CDR3 spells CASSQQRRPYNEQFF. CDR3 bases: TGCGCCAGCAGCCAACAGCGGAGACCCTACAATGAGCAGTTCTTC. V and J are TRBV4-3 and TRBJ2-1; possible D gene TRBD2, 5 bases. The germline V gene encodes CDR1 LGHNA and CDR2 YSLEER. Trimming cost V 2 bases and J 2 bases, with 10 bases left between them. The CDR3 runs 15 residues.

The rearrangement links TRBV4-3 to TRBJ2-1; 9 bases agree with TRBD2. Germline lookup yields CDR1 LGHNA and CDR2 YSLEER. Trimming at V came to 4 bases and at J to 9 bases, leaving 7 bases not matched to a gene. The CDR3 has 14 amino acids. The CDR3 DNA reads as TGCGCCAGCAGCCTTGGCGGGGGGGCGGGTGAGCAGTTCTTC. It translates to CASSLGGGAGEQFF.